Listed below are T cell receptor beta chains from one sample, sequenced in a study of blood T cell repertoires in COVID-19. Only in-frame clones appear in the TCRdb table, and some are missing; sequencing was by immunoSEQ multiplex PCR. The sample includes about 370,000 clones, 90% seen only once; the top ten take around 7%. Sequencing was carried out using peripheral blood. The source of these receptors is a young man with active or convalescent COVID-19. The CDR3 runs from the conserved cysteine through the conserved F or W. A D gene is named only where the DNA matches it firmly. The size field is filled for only some rows; it gives once, few, many or a size class.

>TRBJ2-5|NA|TRBV11-1|once
CASSPRSGYSETQYF
TGTGCCAGCAGCCCCAGATCAGGGTACTCGGAGACCCAGTACTTC
>TRBJ2-1|TRBD2|TRBV3-1/TRBV3-2|NA
CASSQAPTSGRAGEQFF
TGTGCCAGCAGCCAAGCCCCTACTAGCGGGAGGGCCGGTGAGCAGTTCTTC
>TRBJ2-7|TRBD1|TRBV11-2|NA
CASSPWTGEQYF
TGTGCCAGCAGCCCTTGGACAGGCGAGCAGTACTTC
>TRBJ1-6|TRBD1|TRBV7-9|once
CASSPSDRVASPLHF
TGTGCCAGCAGCCCATCGGACAGGGTTGCTTCACCCCTCCACTTT
>TRBJ2-7|NA|TRBV2|NA
CASSVAGDRSEQYF
TGTGCCAGCAGTGTAGCCGGAGACCGCTCTGAGCAGTACTTC
>TRBJ2-5|NA|TRBV7-9|NA
CASSYRGGAETQYF
TGTGCCAGCAGCTATAGGGGGGGCGCGGAGACCCAGTACTTC
>TRBJ1-6|TRBD1|TRBV27|NA
CASSTTDRGTIYNSPLHF
TGTGCCAGCAGCACCACGGACAGGGGTACGATTTATAATTCACCCCTCCACTTT
>TRBJ1-5|NA|TRBV5-1|NA
CASSWGGSSSDQPQHF
TGCGCCAGCAGCTGGGGAGGGTCCTCTTCGGATCAGCCCCAGCATTTT
>TRBJ1-1|NA|TRBV6-5|few
CASMRREERVTEAFF
TGTGCCAGCATGCGGCGGGAGGAAAGGGTGACTGAAGCTTTCTTT
>TRBJ2-2|NA|TRBV7-2|NA
CASSPRLSGELFF
TGTGCCAGCAGCCCTCGTCTGAGCGGGGAGCTGTTTTTT
>TRBJ1-1|NA|TRBV9|once
CASSPPVGGGPFF
TGTGCCAGCAGCCCCCCGGTAGGGGGGGGACCTTTCTTT
>TRBJ1-5|NA|TRBV10-3|NA
CATKVSGDSNQPQHF
TGTGCCACCAAGGTTTCCGGGGATAGCAATCAGCCCCAGCATTTT
>TRBJ1-1|NA|TRBV30|NA
CAWVAAGMNTEAFF
TGTGCCTGGGTGGCGGCGGGGATGAACACTGAAGCTTTCTTT
>TRBJ2-3|TRBD2|TRBV19|NA
CASKGLAGGKRSLGTDTQYF
TGTGCCAGTAAAGGACTAGCGGGAGGGAAAAGGTCCCTTGGCACAGATACGCAGTATTTT
>TRBJ2-7|TRBD2|TRBV6-6|NA
CASSGDYYEQYF
TGTGCCAGCAGTGGGGACTACTACGAGCAGTACTTC
>TRBJ1-1|NA|TRBV5-1|once
CASSLVASNTEAFF
TGCGCCAGCAGCTTGGTGGCCAGTAACACTGAAGCTTTCTTT
>TRBJ2-1|TRBD2|TRBV19|NA
CASSIVERGPYNEQFF
TGTGCCAGTAGTATAGTTGAGCGGGGGCCCTACAATGAGCAGTTCTTC
>TRBJ1-5|TRBD1|TRBV4-3|NA
CASSQGQVSNQPQHF
TGCGCCAGCAGCCAGGGACAGGTTAGCAATCAGCCCCAGCATTTT
>TRBJ1-6|NA|TRBV18|NA
CASSPGGRGTYNSPLHF
TGTGCCAGCTCACCGGGCGGCAGGGGAACCTATAATTCACCCCTCCACTTT
>TRBJ2-1|TRBD2|TRBV12-5|few
CASGLASGRAGEQFF
TGTGCTAGTGGTTTGGCTAGCGGGAGGGCCGGTGAGCAGTTCTTC
>TRBJ1-4|TRBD1|TRBV6-4|NA
CASRPGQGNSTNEKLFF
TGTGCCAGCAGACCGGGACAGGGGAATTCGACTAATGAAAAACTGTTTTTT
>TRBJ2-1|TRBD2|TRBV9|NA
CASSVRAPAGGSSYNEQFF
TGTGCCAGCAGCGTACGGGCACCTGCGGGGGGGAGCTCCTACAATGAGCAGTTCTTC
>TRBJ2-7|TRBD2|TRBV11-1|NA
CASSLGIAGGVEQYF
TGTGCCAGCAGCTTAGGAATAGCGGGGGGCGTCGAGCAGTACTTC
>TRBJ2-1|TRBD2|TRBV11-2|NA
CASSSIAGVYNEQFF
TGTGCCAGCAGCTCAATAGCGGGGGTTTACAATGAGCAGTTCTTC
>TRBJ1-1|TRBD1|TRBV4-2|NA
CASSQDGQGNTEAFF
TGTGCCAGCAGCCAAGATGGACAGGGTAACACTGAAGCTTTCTTT
>TRBJ2-7|TRBD1|TRBV7-3|NA
CASSLTGDSSYEQYF
TGTGCCAGCAGCTTAACGGGGGACAGCTCCTACGAGCAGTACTTC
>TRBJ2-5|NA|TRBV14|once
CASSQLLQETQYF
TGTGCCAGCAGCCAACTCCTACAAGAGACCCAGTACTTC
>TRBJ2-5|NA|TRBV7-6|NA
CASSQSLSALHVSLQETQYF
TGTGCCAGCAGCCAATCTCTGTCTGCCCTTCATGTAAGCTTACAAGAGACCCAGTACTTC
>TRBJ1-2|NA|TRBV28|NA
CASSAGVHYGYTF
TGTGCCAGCAGCGCGGGGGTACACTATGGCTACACCTTC
>TRBJ2-5|TRBD1|TRBV18|NA
CASSPYRGETQYF
TGTGCCAGCTCACCATACAGGGGGGAGACCCAGTACTTC